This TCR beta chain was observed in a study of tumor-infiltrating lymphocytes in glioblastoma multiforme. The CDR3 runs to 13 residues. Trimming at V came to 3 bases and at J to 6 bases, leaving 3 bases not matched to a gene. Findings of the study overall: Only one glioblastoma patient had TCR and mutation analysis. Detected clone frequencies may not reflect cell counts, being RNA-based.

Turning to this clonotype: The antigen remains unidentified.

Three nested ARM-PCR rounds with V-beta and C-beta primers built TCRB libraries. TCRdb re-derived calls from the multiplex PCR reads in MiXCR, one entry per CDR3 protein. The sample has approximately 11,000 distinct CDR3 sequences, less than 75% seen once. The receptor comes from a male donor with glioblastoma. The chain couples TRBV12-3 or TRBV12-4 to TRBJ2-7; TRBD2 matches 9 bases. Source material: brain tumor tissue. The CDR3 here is CASSFGGRVEQYF. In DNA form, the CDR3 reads TGTGCCAGCAGTTTCGGCGGGAGGGTCGAGCAGTACTTC.